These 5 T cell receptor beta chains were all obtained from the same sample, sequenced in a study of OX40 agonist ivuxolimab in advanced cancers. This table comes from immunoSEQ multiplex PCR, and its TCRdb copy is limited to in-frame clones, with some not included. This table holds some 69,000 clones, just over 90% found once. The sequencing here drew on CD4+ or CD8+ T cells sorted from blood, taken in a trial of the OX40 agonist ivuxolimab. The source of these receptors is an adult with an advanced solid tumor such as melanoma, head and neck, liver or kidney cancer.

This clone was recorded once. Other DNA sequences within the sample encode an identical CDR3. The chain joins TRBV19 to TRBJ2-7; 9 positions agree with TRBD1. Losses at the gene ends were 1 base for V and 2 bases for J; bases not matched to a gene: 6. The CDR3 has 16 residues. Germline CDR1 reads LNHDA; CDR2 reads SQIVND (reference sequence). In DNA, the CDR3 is TGTGCCAGTAGTATAGTACTTGGGACAGGGACCTACGAGCAGTACTTC. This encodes CASSIVLGTGTYEQYF.

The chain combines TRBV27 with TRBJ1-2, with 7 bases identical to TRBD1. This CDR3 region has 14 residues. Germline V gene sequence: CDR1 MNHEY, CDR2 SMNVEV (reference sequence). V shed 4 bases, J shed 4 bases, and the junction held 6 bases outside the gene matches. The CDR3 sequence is CASSSIQGSYGYTF. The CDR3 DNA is TGTGCCAGCAGTTCCATACAGGGGAGCTATGGCTACACCTTC.

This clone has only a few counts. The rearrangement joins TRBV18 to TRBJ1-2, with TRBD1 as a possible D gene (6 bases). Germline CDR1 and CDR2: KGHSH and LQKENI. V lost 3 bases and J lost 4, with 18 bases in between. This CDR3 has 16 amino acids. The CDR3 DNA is TGTGCCAGCTCACCGGTTATACAGGGACACTCCTATGGCTACACCTTC. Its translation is CASSPVIQGHSYGYTF.

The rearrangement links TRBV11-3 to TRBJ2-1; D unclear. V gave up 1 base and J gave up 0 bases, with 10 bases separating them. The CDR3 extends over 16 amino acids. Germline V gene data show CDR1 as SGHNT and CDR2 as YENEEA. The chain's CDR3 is CASSLGHLSSYNEQFF. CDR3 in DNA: TGTGCCAGCAGCTTAGGACACTTGAGCTCCTACAATGAGCAGTTCTTC.

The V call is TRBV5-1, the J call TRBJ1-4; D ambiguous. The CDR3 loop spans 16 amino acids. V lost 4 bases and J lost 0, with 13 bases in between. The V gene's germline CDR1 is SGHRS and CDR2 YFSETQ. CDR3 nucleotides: TGCGCCAGCAGCCCGGACGGCCATTCAACTAATGAAAAACTGTTTTTT. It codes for CASSPDGHSTNEKLFF.